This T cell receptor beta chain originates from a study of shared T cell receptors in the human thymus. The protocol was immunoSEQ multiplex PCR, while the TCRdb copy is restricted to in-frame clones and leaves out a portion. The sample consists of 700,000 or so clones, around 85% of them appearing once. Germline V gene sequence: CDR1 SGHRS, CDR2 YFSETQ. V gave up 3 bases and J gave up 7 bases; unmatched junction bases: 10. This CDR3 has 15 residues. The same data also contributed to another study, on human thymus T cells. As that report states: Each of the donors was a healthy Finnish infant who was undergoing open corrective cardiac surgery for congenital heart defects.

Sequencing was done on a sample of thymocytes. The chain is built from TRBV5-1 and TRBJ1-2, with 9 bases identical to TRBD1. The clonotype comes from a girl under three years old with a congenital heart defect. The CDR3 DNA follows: TGCGCCAGCAGCTCCGGCGGACAGGGGAGATCTGGCTACACCTTC. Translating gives CASSSGGQGRSGYTF.